This TCR beta chain was retrieved from a study of blood T cell repertoires in COVID-19. Study-level background: The United States, Italy and Spain supplied acute and convalescent COVID-19 samples. The cDNA or gDNA used as material had been derived from T cells, B-cell-depleted T cells, or PBMCs.

This CDR3 is 16 amino acids long. After removal of 3 bases from V and 5 bases from J, the junction contained 8 bases not matched to a gene. CDR1 and CDR2 from the germline V gene are MGHRA and YSYEKL. Source study methods: Nucleated cell number was recorded as an estimate derived from reference gene primer amplification. Clones were sequenced by immunoSEQ multiplex PCR, and TCRdb holds only the in-frame ones, with some missing. V and J calls and clone size are copied from that table; D and trimming were computed from the DNA. The sample comprises some 190,000 clones, 70% to 90% of which are singletons, and over 9.5% rests with the top ten.

The gene calls are TRBV4-1 and TRBJ2-2, with 8 bases fitting TRBD1. The specimen was peripheral blood. The TCR sequence derives from a human donor with active or convalescent COVID-19. The donor label of this sample is uncertain. As DNA, the CDR3 is TGCGCCAGCAGCCAGGGGACAGGCGGACTAACCGGGGAGCTGTTTTTT. Its translation is CASSQGTGGLTGELFF.